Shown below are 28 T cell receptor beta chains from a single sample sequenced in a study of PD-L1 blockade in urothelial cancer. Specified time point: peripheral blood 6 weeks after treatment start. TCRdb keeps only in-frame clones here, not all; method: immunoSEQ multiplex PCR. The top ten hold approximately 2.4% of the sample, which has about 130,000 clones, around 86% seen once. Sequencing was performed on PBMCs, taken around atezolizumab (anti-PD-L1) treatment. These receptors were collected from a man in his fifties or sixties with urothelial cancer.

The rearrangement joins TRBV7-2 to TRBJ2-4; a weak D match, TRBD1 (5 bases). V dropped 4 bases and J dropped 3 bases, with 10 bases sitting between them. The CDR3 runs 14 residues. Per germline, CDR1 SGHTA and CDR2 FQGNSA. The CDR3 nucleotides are TGTGCCAGCAGCTATTGGGGCTACAAAAACATTCAGTACTTC. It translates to CASSYWGYKNIQYF.

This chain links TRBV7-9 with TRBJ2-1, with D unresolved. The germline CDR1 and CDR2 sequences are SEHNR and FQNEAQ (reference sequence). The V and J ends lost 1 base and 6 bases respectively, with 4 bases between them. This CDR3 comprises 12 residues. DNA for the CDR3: TGTGCCAGCAGCTTAGTCGGCAATGAGCAGTTCTTC. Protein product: CASSLVGNEQFF. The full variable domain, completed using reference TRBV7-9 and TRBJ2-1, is DTGVSQNPRHKITKRGQNVTFRCDPISEHNRLYWYRQTLGQGPEFLTYFQNEAQLEKSRLLSDRFSAERPKGSFSTLEIQRTEQGDSAMYLCASSLVGNEQFFGPGTRLTVL.

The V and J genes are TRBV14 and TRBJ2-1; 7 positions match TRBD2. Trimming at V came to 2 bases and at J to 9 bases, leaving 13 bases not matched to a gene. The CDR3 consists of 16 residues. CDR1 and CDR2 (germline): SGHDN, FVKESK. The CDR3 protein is CASSQRTGTTSLEQFF. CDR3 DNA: TGTGCCAGCAGCCAACGCACCGGGACTACTTCCCTTGAGCAGTTCTTC.

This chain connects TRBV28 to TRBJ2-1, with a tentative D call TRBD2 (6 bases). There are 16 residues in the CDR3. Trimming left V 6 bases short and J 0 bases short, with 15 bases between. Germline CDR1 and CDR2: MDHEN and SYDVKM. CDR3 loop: CASRMGGQDSYNEQFF. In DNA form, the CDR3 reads TGTGCCAGCAGAATGGGGGGTCAAGACTCCTACAATGAGCAGTTCTTC.

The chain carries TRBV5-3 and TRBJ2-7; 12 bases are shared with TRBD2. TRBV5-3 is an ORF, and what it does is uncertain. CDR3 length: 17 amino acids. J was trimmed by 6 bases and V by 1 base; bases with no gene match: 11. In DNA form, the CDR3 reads TGTGCCAGAAGCTTGCCTAGCGGGAGGGCCGAGGGCTGCGAGCAGTACTTC. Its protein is CARSLPSGRAEGCEQYF.

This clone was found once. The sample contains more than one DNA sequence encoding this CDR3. The CDR3 sequence is CASSLSGYEQYF. The CDR3 nucleotides are TGTGCCAGCAGCTTATCCGGGTACGAGCAGTACTTC. This rearrangement joins TRBV7-9 to TRBJ2-7, with D unclear. The length of the CDR3 is 12 residues. The germline V gene has CDR1 SEHNR and CDR2 FQNEAQ (reference sequence). Trimming took 2 bases from V and 4 from J, leaving 6 bases between them. Combining the CDR3 with reference TRBV7-9 and TRBJ2-7 gives the whole variable domain DTGVSQNPRHKITKRGQNVTFRCDPISEHNRLYWYRQTLGQGPEFLTYFQNEAQLEKSRLLSDRFSAERPKGSFSTLEIQRTEQGDSAMYLCASSLSGYEQYFGPGTRLTVT.

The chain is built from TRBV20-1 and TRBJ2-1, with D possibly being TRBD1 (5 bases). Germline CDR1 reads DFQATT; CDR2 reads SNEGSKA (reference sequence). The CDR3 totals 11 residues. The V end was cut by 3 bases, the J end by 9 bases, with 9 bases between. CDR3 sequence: CSASQGIEQFF. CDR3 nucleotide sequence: TGCAGTGCTAGTCAGGGAATTGAGCAGTTCTTC.

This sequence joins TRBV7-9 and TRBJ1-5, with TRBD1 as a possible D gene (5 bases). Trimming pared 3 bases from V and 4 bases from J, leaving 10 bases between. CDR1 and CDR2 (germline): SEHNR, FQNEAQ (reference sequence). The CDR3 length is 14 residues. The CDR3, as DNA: TGTGCCAGCAGCTTGGGGCAGGAGAATCAGCCCCAGCATTTT. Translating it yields CASSLGQENQPQHF.

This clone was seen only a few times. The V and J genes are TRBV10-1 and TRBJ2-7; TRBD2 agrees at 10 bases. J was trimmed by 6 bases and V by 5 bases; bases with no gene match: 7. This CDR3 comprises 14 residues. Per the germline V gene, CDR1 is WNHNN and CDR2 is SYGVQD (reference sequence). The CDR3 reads CASSPSGRASEQYF. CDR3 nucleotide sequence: TGCGCCAGCAGTCCAAGCGGGAGGGCCTCCGAGCAGTACTTC.

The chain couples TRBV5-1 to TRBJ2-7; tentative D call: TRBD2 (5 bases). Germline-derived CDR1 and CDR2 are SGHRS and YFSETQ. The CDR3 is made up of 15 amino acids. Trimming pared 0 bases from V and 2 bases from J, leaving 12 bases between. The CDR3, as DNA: TGCGCCAGCAGCTTGGACGCGGGCCGAACCTACGAGCAGTACTTC. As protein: CASSLDAGRTYEQYF.

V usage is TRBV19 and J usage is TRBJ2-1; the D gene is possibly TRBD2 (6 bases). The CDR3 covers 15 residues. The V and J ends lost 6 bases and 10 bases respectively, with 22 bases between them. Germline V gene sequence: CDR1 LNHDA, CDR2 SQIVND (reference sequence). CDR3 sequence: CASRKPGLAPWEQFF. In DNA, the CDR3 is TGTGCCAGTAGAAAGCCGGGACTGGCCCCGTGGGAGCAGTTCTTC.

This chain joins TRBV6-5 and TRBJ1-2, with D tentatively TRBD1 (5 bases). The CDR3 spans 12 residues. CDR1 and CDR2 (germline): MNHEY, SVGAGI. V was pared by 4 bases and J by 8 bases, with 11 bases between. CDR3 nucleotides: TGTGCCAGCAGTTGGGGGGTTGGGGGCTACACCTTC. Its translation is CASSWGVGGYTF.

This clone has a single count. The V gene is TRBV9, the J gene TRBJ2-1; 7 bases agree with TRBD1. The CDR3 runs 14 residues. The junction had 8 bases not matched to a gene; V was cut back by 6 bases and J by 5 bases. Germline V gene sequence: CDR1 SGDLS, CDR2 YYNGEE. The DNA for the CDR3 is TGTGCCAGCACCCCGGGACAGAGTCACAATGAGCAGTTCTTC. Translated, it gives CASTPGQSHNEQFF.

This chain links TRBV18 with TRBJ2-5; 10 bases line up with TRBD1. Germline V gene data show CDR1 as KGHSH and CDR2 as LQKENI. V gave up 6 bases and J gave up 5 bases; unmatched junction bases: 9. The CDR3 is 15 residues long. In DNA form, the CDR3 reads TGTGCCAGCTCTCGCCTGACAGGGGGCTTGGAGACCCAGTACTTC. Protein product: CASSRLTGGLETQYF. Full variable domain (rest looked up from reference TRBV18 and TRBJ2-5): NAGVMQNPRHLVRRRGQEARLRCSPMKGHSHVYWYRQLPEEGLKFMVYLQKENIIDESGMPKERFSAEFPKEGPSILRIQQVVRGDSAAYFCASSRLTGGLETQYFGPGTRLLVL.

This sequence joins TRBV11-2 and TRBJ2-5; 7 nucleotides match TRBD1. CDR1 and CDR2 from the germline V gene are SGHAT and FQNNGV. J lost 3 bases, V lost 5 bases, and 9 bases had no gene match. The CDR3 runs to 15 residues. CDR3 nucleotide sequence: TGTGCCAGCAGCGGGAACAGGGGAACCAAAGAGACCCAGTACTTC. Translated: CASSGNRGTKETQYF.

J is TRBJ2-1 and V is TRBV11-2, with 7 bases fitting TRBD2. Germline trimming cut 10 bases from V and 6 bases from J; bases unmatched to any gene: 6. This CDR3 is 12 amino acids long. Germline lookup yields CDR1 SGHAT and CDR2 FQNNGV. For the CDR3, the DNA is TGTGCCACCCGGGGAGGGTCCAATGAGCAGTTCTTC. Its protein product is CATRGGSNEQFF.

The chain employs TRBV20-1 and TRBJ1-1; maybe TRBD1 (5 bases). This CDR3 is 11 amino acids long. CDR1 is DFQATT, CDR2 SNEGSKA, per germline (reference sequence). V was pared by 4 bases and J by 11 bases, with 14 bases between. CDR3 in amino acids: CSATFGGRAFF. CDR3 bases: TGCAGTGCTACTTTCGGGGGTCGGGCTTTCTTT.

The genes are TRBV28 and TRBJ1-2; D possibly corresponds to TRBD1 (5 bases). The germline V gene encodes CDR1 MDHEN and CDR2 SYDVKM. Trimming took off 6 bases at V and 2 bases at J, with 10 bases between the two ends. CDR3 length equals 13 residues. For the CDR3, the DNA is TGTGCCAGCAGCGACAGAAGAAACTATGGCTACACCTTC. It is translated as CASSDRRNYGYTF.

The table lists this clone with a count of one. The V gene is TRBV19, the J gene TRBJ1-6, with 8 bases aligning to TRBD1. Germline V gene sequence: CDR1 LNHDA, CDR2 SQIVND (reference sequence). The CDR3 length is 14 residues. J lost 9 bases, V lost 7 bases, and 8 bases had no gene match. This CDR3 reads CASNPTGVSSPLHF. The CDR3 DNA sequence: TGTGCCAGTAACCCGACAGGGGTGAGTTCACCCCTCCACTTT.

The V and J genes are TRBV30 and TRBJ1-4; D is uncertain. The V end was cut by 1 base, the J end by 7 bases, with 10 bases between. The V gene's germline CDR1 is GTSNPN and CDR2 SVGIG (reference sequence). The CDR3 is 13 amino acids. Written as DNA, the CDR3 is TGTGCCTGGAGTGGGCAGTCGGGTGAAAAACTGTTTTTT. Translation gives CAWSGQSGEKLFF.

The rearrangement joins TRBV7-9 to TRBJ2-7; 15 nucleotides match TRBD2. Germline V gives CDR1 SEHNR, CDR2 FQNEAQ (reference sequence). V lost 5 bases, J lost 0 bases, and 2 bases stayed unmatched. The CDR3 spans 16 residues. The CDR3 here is CASSGTSGRISYEQYF. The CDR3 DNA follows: TGTGCCAGCAGCGGGACTAGCGGGAGGATCTCCTACGAGCAGTACTTC. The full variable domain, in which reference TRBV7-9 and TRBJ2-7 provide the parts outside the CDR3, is DTGVSQNPRHKITKRGQNVTFRCDPISEHNRLYWYRQTLGQGPEFLTYFQNEAQLEKSRLLSDRFSAERPKGSFSTLEIQRTEQGDSAMYLCASSGTSGRISYEQYFGPGTRLTVT.

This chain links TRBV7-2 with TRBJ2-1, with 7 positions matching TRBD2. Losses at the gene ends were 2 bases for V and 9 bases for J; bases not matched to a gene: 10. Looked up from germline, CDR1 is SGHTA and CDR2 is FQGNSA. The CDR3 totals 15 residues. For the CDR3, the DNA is TGTGCCAGCAGCTTATTCGGGGGGTTGGGCGCTGAGCAGTTCTTC. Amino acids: CASSLFGGLGAEQFF. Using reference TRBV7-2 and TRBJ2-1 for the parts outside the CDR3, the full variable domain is GAGVSQSPSNKVTEKGKDVELRCDPISGHTALYWYRQSLGQGLEFLIYFQGNSAPDKSGLPSDRFSAERTGGSVSTLTIQRTQQEDSAVYLCASSLFGGLGAEQFFGPGTRLTVL.

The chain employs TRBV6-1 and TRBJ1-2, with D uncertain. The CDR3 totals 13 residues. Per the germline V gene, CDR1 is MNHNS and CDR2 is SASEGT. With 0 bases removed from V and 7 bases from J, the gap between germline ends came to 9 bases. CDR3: CASSEAPGLGYTF. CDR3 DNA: TGTGCCAGCAGTGAAGCGCCAGGACTTGGCTACACCTTC.

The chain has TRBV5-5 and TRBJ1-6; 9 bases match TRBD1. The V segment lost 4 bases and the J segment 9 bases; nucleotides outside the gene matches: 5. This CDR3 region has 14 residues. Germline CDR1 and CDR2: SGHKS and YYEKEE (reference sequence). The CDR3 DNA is TGTGCCAGCAGCCCGGGACAGGGTGGTTCACCCCTCCACTTT. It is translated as CASSPGQGGSPLHF.

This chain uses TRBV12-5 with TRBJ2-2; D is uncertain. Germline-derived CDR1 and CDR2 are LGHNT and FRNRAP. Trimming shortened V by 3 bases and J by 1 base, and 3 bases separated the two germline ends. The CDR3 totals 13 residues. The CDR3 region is CASGFKNTGELFF. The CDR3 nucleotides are TGTGCTAGTGGTTTCAAGAACACCGGGGAGCTGTTTTTT.

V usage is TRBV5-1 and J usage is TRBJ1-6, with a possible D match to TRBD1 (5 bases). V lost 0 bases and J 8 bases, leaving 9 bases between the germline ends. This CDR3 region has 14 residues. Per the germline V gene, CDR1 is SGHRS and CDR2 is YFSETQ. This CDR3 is CASSLGGVYSPLHF. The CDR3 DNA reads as TGCGCCAGCAGCTTGGGGGGGGTCTATTCACCCCTCCACTTT. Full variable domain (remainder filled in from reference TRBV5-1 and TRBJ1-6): KAGVTQTPRYLIKTRGQQVTLSCSPISGHRSVSWYQQTPGQGLQFLFEYFSETQRNKGNFPGRFSGRQFSNSRSEMNVSTLELGDSALYLCASSLGGVYSPLHFGNGTRLTVT.

The CDR3 is CASSHDGGEQFF. The CDR3 region has the DNA TGTGCCAGCAGCCACGACGGAGGCGAGCAGTTCTTC. The rearrangement joins TRBV7-3 to TRBJ2-1; weak D call: TRBD2 (5 bases). Trimming removed 5 bases from V and 10 bases from J, with 12 bases in between. The CDR3 is 12 amino acids. The germline V gene has CDR1 SGHTA and CDR2 FQGTGA.

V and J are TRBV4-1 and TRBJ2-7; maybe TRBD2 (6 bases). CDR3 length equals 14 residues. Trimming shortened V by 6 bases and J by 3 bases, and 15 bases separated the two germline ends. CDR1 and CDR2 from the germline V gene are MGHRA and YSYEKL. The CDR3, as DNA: TGCGCCAGCAGTGAGGAGGGAGTGGTCTACGAGCAGTACTTC. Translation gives CASSEEGVVYEQYF.